The sequence of this T cell receptor (beta chain) was determined in a study of follicular helper T cells after annual influenza vaccination. Across the whole study: Some donors were sampled over the 2013-2014, 2014-2015 and 2015-2016 vaccinations.

Specified time point: 2015-2016 season, pre-vaccination. Donors with HIV/AIDS, active malignancy, immunomodulators or active illness were excluded. As for this clone: The antigen is not known.

The V gene lost 4 bases and the J gene lost 7 bases, with 26 bases spanning the gap. The CDR3 has 17 amino acids. Germline CDR1 GTSNPN, CDR2 SVGIG (reference sequence). TCRdb's table, derived via immunoSEQ multiplex PCR, lists solely in-frame clones and lacks some. In the table there are roughly 15,000 clones, roughly 80% of which are singletons. Overall study results and limits: For non-cTfh compartments, undersampling could not be ruled out. Plasmablast frequency change correlated with clonality change in ICOS+CD38+ cTfh.

This chain joins TRBV30 and TRBJ2-4; D gene uncertain. The specimen was CXCR5- memory CD4+ T cells sorted from blood, collected on the day of influenza vaccination. The receptor's source is an adult who received the influenza vaccine. The CDR3 DNA reads as TGTGCCTGGACGCCCGAGACCTATATCGGCTTAGGGAACATTCAGTACTTC. It is translated as CAWTPETYIGLGNIQYF.